This is a list of T cell receptor beta chains from one sample in a study of T cell responses to AZD1222 COVID-19 vaccine. Generated by immunoSEQ multiplex PCR, the TCRdb table keeps only in-frame clones and is missing some. The sample has some 110,000 clones; more than 75% are singletons. Sequenced material: peripheral blood, taken 28 days after the second AZD1222 dose. The receptor set was obtained from an adult who received the AZD1222 COVID-19 vaccine. Each CDR3 is given with its conserved first and last residue. The D gene is left open where the match is weak. Size is stated for part of the rows, as once, few or many counts, or as a class when the clone is expanded.

TRBV28	TRBJ1-2	NA	NA	CASSLLGSYGYTF
TRBV12-3/TRBV12-4	TRBJ1-1	few	NA	CASTRAGTEAFF
TRBV19	TRBJ2-3	few	TRBD2	CASASGRDMDTQYF
TRBV27	TRBJ1-2	NA	NA	CASGAAYYGYTF
TRBV30	TRBJ2-1	NA	NA	CAWSVAGPSSYNEQFF
TRBV25-1	TRBJ1-2	NA	NA	CASSESGRFYGYTF
TRBV11-2	TRBJ1-2	NA	NA	CASSLEAVYGYTF
TRBV10-3	TRBJ1-1	NA	NA	CAISERTRGVDTEAFF
TRBV7-6	TRBJ1-3	once	TRBD1	CASSPQGSSGNTIYF
TRBV20-1	TRBJ1-2	NA	NA	CSVSSGENPNYGYTF
TRBV4-2	TRBJ2-5	NA	TRBD2	CASSQSTSGRDGAQYF
TRBV11-2	TRBJ2-3	NA	TRBD2	CASSLVGLAVTDTQYF
TRBV27	TRBJ2-3	NA	TRBD1	CASSPDRGRAADTQYF
TRBV6-5	TRBJ2-7	NA	TRBD1	CASTHQRDRAYEQYF
TRBV4-1	TRBJ1-2	NA	NA	CASSSSGIPNYGYTF
TRBV18	TRBJ2-5	NA	NA	CASSRQAGETQYF
TRBV3-1/TRBV3-2	TRBJ2-2	NA	TRBD1	CAKPGQEIPGELFF
TRBV13	TRBJ2-1	once	NA	CASSVPSAIPYNEQFF
TRBV28	TRBJ2-1	NA	NA	CASSLGQNNEQFF